A single sample is the source of the 25 T cell receptor beta chains below, sequenced in a study of early stage breast cancer tumors. The table came from immunoSEQ multiplex PCR; TCRdb's copy has only in-frame clones and leaves some out. The sample contains 55,000 to 70,000 clones, about 85% of which appear only once. What was sequenced was blood. The source of these receptors is a person in their 40s with breast cancer.

This chain links TRBV19 with TRBJ2-7; TRBD2 matches 12 bases. Losses at the gene ends were 10 bases for V and 1 base for J; bases not matched to a gene: 14. From germline, CDR1 is LNHDA and CDR2 SQIVND (reference sequence). The CDR3 spans 17 residues. The CDR3 DNA reads as TGTGCCACCTACGGGGTTGCAGGACTAGCGGGATCCTACGAGCAGTACTTC. It encodes CATYGVAGLAGSYEQYF.

This chain connects TRBV5-1 to TRBJ2-3; 10 nucleotides match TRBD2. This CDR3 is 19 amino acids long. V lost 4 bases to trimming and J lost 4 bases; unmatched junction nucleotides: 18. The germline V gene has CDR1 SGHRS and CDR2 YFSETQ. The CDR3: CASSPHTASGSPGADTQYF. The CDR3 bases are TGCGCCAGCAGCCCTCACACGGCTAGCGGGAGCCCTGGCGCAGATACGCAGTATTTT.

V usage is TRBV28 and J usage is TRBJ1-5; D is perhaps TRBD1 (5 bases). Germline-derived CDR1 and CDR2 are MDHEN and SYDVKM. The V and J ends lost 6 bases and 5 bases respectively, with 14 bases between them. The CDR3 sequence is 14 residues long. The CDR3 DNA reads as TGTGCCAGCAGCCCTGGGACCGAGGATCAGCCCCAGCATTTT. It yields the protein CASSPGTEDQPQHF.

This chain connects TRBV7-9 to TRBJ1-3; D remains unclear. The CDR3 spans 15 residues. Trimming removed 1 base at V and 0 bases at J, with 7 bases between. Germline lookup yields CDR1 SEHNR and CDR2 FQNEAQ (reference sequence). CDR3 sequence reads: CASSLEQISGNTIYF. The CDR3 DNA reads as TGTGCCAGCAGCTTAGAACAGATCTCTGGAAACACCATATATTTT.

The rearrangement uses TRBV28 and TRBJ2-7; D tentatively reads TRBD1 or TRBD2 (6 bases each). Between the trimmed V and J ends, which lost 7 bases and 0 bases, there was a span of 13 bases. The CDR3 totals 14 residues. From germline, CDR1 is MDHEN and CDR2 SYDVKM. The CDR3 bases are TGTGCCAGCACCCTAGGGGGGTTCTCCTACGAGCAGTACTTC. This encodes CASTLGGFSYEQYF. The full variable domain, with the rest looked up from reference TRBV28 and TRBJ2-7, is DVKVTQSSRYLVKRTGEKVFLECVQDMDHENMFWYRQDPGLGLRLIYFSYDVKMKEKGDIPEGYSVSREKKERFSLILESASTNQTSMYLCASTLGGFSYEQYFGPGTRLTVT.

The J gene is TRBJ1-5, the V gene TRBV7-2; D perhaps matches TRBD1 (5 bases). This CDR3 has 13 residues. The ends were cut back, 2 bases at V and 4 bases at J, with 6 bases in the middle. In germline, CDR1 is SGHTA, CDR2 FQGNSA. The CDR3: CASSLWGNQPQHF. Written as DNA, the CDR3 is TGTGCCAGCAGCTTATGGGGGAATCAGCCCCAGCATTTT. Full variable domain (missing parts from reference TRBV7-2 and TRBJ1-5): GAGVSQSPSNKVTEKGKDVELRCDPISGHTALYWYRQSLGQGLEFLIYFQGNSAPDKSGLPSDRFSAERTGGSVSTLTIQRTQQEDSAVYLCASSLWGNQPQHFGDGTRLSIL.

The CDR3 DNA reads as TGTGCCAGCAGTGGAGGGACAGGGGGGTCCTTTAGCTCCTACAATGAGCAGTTCTTC. Protein sequence: CASSGGTGGSFSSYNEQFF. V gene TRBV2 combines with J gene TRBJ2-1; 11 positions match TRBD1. This CDR3 is 19 amino acids long. CDR1 and CDR2 (germline): SNHLY, FYNNEI. The V gene end was trimmed by 4 bases and the J gene end by 0 bases; junction bases not matched to a gene: 11. Full variable domain (remainder filled in from reference TRBV2 and TRBJ2-1): EPEVTQTPSHQVTQMGQEVILRCVPISNHLYFYWYRQILGQKVEFLVSFYNNEISEKSEIFDDQFSVERPDGSNFTLKIRSTKLEDSAMYFCASSGGTGGSFSSYNEQFFGPGTRLTVL.

V and J are TRBV25-1 and TRBJ1-2; 7 bases are shared with TRBD1. Germline values: CDR1 MGHDK, CDR2 SYGVNS. CDR3 length equals 13 residues. Trimming took 5 bases from V and 8 from J; bases not matched to a gene: 8. CDR3 coding DNA: TGTGCCAGCAGTATGAGGGGGCGACGGGGCTACACCTTC. It encodes CASSMRGRRGYTF.

The gene calls are TRBV6-5 and TRBJ2-7; D might be TRBD1 (5 bases). CDR3 size: 13 residues. The germline V gene has CDR1 MNHEY and CDR2 SVGAGI. The germline V and J ends were trimmed by 3 bases and 3 bases, with 9 bases remaining between them. The CDR3: CASSYRGDYEQYF. The CDR3 DNA reads as TGTGCCAGCAGTTATAGGGGTGACTACGAGCAGTACTTC.

The V call is TRBV5-1, the J call TRBJ2-1, with 7 bases lining up with TRBD2. The CDR3 runs to 15 residues. The V gene's germline CDR1 is SGHRS and CDR2 YFSETQ. Losses at the gene ends were 6 bases for V and 2 bases for J; bases not matched to a gene: 8. This chain's CDR3 is CASTQREDPYNEQFF. The CDR3, as DNA: TGCGCCAGCACGCAGCGGGAAGATCCCTACAATGAGCAGTTCTTC.

CDR3 sequence reads: CASSALAGSYNEQFF. DNA for the CDR3: TGTGCCAGCAGTGCCCTAGCGGGCAGCTACAATGAGCAGTTCTTC. The chain employs TRBV2 and TRBJ2-1, with 8 bases aligning to TRBD2. This CDR3 has 15 amino acids. J gave up 3 bases and V 4 bases, and 5 bases lay outside the gene matches. CDR1 is SNHLY, CDR2 FYNNEI, per germline.

The J gene is TRBJ1-1, the V gene TRBV6-6, with D unclear. The CDR3 is 13 amino acids. V was clipped by 5 bases and J by 0 bases, with 7 bases between them. Germline V gene data show CDR1 as MNHNY and CDR2 as SVGAGI (reference sequence). DNA for the CDR3: TGTGCCAGCAGTGTTCTAATGAACACTGAAGCTTTCTTT. Protein product: CASSVLMNTEAFF.

This chain links TRBV28 with TRBJ2-3; 13 bases are a match to TRBD2. This CDR3 comprises 15 residues. The germline CDR1 and CDR2 sequences are MDHEN and SYDVKM. V was pared by 6 bases and J by 8 bases, with 8 bases of the junction left unmatched. The CDR3 DNA is TGTGCCAGCAGCCCCCCGACTAGCGGGAGGACTACGCAGTATTTT. Translated, it gives CASSPPTSGRTTQYF.

This chain uses TRBV9 with TRBJ1-1; TRBD1 aligns across 8 bases. The trim removed 0 bases at V and 4 bases at J, leaving 5 bases unmatched. Germline V CDR1 and CDR2: SGDLS, YYNGEE. The CDR3 spans 15 residues. The CDR3, as DNA: TGTGCCAGCAGCGTAGGGGGACAGGCGGGCACTGAAGCTTTCTTT. Protein sequence: CASSVGGQAGTEAFF.

The chain combines TRBV4-2 with TRBJ2-1; TRBD2 matches 8 bases. The length of the CDR3 is 16 residues. The germline CDR1 and CDR2 sequences are LGHNA and YNFKEQ. J gave up 6 bases and V 4 bases, and 11 bases lay outside the gene matches. The CDR3 DNA is TGTGCCAGCAGCCTCACATCCCTAGCGGGTGGCAATGAGCAGTTCTTC. Protein: CASSLTSLAGGNEQFF.

J is TRBJ2-5 and V is TRBV6-6; tentatively, D is TRBD2 (5 bases). Trimming took off 5 bases at V and 2 bases at J, with 12 bases between the two ends. The CDR3 loop spans 14 amino acids. The germline CDR1 and CDR2 sequences are MNHNY and SVGAGI (reference sequence). The CDR3 bases are TGTGCCAGCAGTAGAGCTAGCAGACAAGAGACCCAGTACTTC. Its translation: CASSRASRQETQYF.

V is TRBV6-5 and J is TRBJ2-2; D could derive from TRBD1 or TRBD2 (5 bases each). The CDR3 sequence is 16 residues long. Germline-derived CDR1 and CDR2 are MNHEY and SVGAGI. With 0 bases removed from V and 0 bases from J, the gap between germline ends came to 8 bases. The CDR3 DNA reads TGTGCCAGCAGTTACTCGAGGGACCCGAACACCGGGGAGCTGTTTTTT. This gives the protein CASSYSRDPNTGELFF.

The chain combines TRBV5-6 with TRBJ2-1; 9 bases match TRBD2. Germline V gene sequence: CDR1 SGHDT, CDR2 YYEEEE. V lost 2 bases to trimming and J lost 6 bases; unmatched junction nucleotides: 3. This CDR3 contains 14 residues. CDR3 sequence (DNA): TGTGCCAGCAGCTTCCCGACTAGCGGCAATGAGCAGTTCTTC. This codes for CASSFPTSGNEQFF. Full variable domain (remainder filled in from reference TRBV5-6 and TRBJ2-1): DAGVTQSPTHLIKTRGQQVTLRCSPKSGHDTVSWYQQALGQGPQFIFQYYEEEERQRGNFPDRFSGHQFPNYSSELNVNALLLGDSALYLCASSFPTSGNEQFFGPGTRLTVL.

This clone was seen more than once but under ten times. The J gene is TRBJ1-2, the V gene TRBV7-2, with D unclear. Germline assignment: CDR1 SGHTA and CDR2 FQGNSA. This CDR3 comprises 13 residues. V lost 4 bases to trimming and J lost 1 base, with 7 bases between them. CDR3 nucleotide sequence: TGTGCCAGCAGCTCTTTCGTTAACTATGGCTACACCTTC. Encoded protein: CASSSFVNYGYTF.

This sequence joins TRBV6-5 and TRBJ1-3; TRBD1 matches at 7 bases. This CDR3 region has 14 residues. The trim removed 6 bases at V and 2 bases at J, leaving 4 bases unmatched. Germline loops: CDR1 MNHEY, CDR2 SVGAGI. CDR3 sequence: CASRFQGAGNTIYF. CDR3 nucleotides: TGTGCCAGCAGGTTCCAGGGGGCTGGAAACACCATATATTTT.

The V and J genes are TRBV13 and TRBJ2-3, with TRBD2 matching over 7 bases. J lost 0 bases, V lost 2 bases, and 17 bases had no gene match. This CDR3 has 20 residues. Germline assignment: CDR1 PRHDT and CDR2 FYEKMQ (reference sequence). The CDR3 nucleotides are TGTGCCAGCAGCTTATGGTCTAGCGGCCGATTAGGGGCTAGCACAGATACGCAGTATTTT. Residues: CASSLWSSGRLGASTDTQYF. The whole variable domain, remainder taken from reference TRBV13 and TRBJ2-3, is AAGVIQSPRHLIKEKRETATLKCYPIPRHDTVYWYQQGPGQDPQFLISFYEKMQSDKGSIPDRFSAQQFSDYHSELNMSSLELGDSALYFCASSLWSSGRLGASTDTQYFGPGTRLTVL.

This clone has more than one count but fewer than ten. The chain combines TRBV2 with TRBJ2-5; TRBD1 might be the D (5 bases). Germline CDR1 SNHLY, CDR2 FYNNEI. The CDR3 length is 10 residues. V lost 5 bases and J 7 bases, leaving 5 bases between the germline ends. CDR3 bases: TGTGCCAGCAGTCAGGGGACCCAGTACTTC. Amino acids: CASSQGTQYF.

The chain combines TRBV15 with TRBJ2-7; TRBD1 agrees at 9 bases. V lost 9 bases, J lost 7 bases, and 10 bases stayed unmatched. Looked up from germline, CDR1 is LNHNV and CDR2 is YYDKDF (reference sequence). This CDR3 is 13 amino acids long. CDR3 DNA: TGTGCCACGATGGGACAGGGAGGCAGGGAGCAGTACTTC. Amino acids: CATMGQGGREQYF.

Here the CDR3 reads CASSVGGRGQGGYTF. For the CDR3, the DNA is TGTGCCAGCAGCGTAGGGGGCAGGGGGCAAGGTGGCTACACCTTC. The rearrangement joins TRBV9 to TRBJ1-2; 8 bases agree with TRBD1. Losses at the gene ends were 0 bases for V and 7 bases for J; bases not matched to a gene: 8. Germline V CDR1 and CDR2: SGDLS, YYNGEE. The CDR3 is 15 residues long. The complete variable domain, with remaining parts taken from reference TRBV9 and TRBJ1-2, reads DSGVTQTPKHLITATGQRVTLRCSPRSGDLSVYWYQQSLDQGLQFLIQYYNGEERAKGNILERFSAQQFPDLHSELNLSSLELGDSALYFCASSVGGRGQGGYTFGSGTRLTVV.

The chain recombines TRBV29-1 with TRBJ2-2; D gene unclear. CDR1 and CDR2 (germline): SQVTM, ANQGSEA. This CDR3 has 11 residues. V lost 4 bases and J lost 3, with 3 bases in between. The CDR3 here is CSVGDTGELFF. CDR3 nucleotides: TGCAGCGTTGGGGACACCGGGGAGCTGTTTTTT.